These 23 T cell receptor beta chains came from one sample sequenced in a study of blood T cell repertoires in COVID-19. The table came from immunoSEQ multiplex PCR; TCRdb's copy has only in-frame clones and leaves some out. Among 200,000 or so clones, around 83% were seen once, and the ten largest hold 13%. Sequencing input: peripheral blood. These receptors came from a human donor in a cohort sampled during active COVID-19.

The CDR3: CASSEVRGRQGDGYTF. Written as DNA, the CDR3 is TGTGCCAGCAGTGAAGTAAGAGGGAGACAGGGGGATGGCTACACCTTC. This rearrangement joins TRBV6-1 to TRBJ1-2; 9 nucleotides line up with TRBD1. CDR1 is MNHNS and CDR2 is SASEGT in the germline V gene. V shed 1 base, J shed 6 bases, and the junction held 9 bases outside the gene matches. CDR3 length: 16 residues.

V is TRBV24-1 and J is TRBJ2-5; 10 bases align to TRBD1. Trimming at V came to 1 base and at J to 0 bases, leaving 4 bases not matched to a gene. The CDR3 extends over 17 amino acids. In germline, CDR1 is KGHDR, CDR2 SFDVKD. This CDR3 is CATSDLRQGANQETQYF. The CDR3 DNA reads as TGTGCCACCAGTGATTTACGACAGGGGGCGAACCAAGAGACCCAGTACTTC.

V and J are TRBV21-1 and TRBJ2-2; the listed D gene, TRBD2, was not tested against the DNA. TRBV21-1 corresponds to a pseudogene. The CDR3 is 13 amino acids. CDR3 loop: CASSGENTGELFF. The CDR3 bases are TGTGCCAGCAGCGGAGAGAACACCGGGGAGCTGTTTTTT.

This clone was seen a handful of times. The CDR3 loop is CASSLVVNTEAFF. Written as DNA, the CDR3 is TGCGCCAGCAGCTTGGTAGTGAACACTGAAGCTTTCTTT. The chain recombines TRBV5-1 with TRBJ1-1; unclear D gene. The CDR3 has 13 residues. Deletions cut 0 bases from V and 0 bases from J, with 3 bases between. Germline CDR1 and CDR2: SGHRS and YFSETQ.

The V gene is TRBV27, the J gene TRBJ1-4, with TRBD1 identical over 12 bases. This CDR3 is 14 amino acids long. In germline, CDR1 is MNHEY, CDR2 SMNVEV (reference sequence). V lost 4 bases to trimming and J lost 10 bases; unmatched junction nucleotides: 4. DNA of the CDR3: TGTGCCAGCAGTTCGGGACAGGGGGCAGGAAAACTGTTTTTT. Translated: CASSSGQGAGKLFF.

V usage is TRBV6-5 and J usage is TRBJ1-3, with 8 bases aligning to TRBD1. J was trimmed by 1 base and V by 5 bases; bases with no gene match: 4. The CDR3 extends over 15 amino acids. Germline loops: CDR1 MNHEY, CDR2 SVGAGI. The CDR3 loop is CASSNRGKSGNTIYF. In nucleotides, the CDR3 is TGTGCCAGCAGTAACAGGGGGAAGTCTGGAAACACCATATATTTT.

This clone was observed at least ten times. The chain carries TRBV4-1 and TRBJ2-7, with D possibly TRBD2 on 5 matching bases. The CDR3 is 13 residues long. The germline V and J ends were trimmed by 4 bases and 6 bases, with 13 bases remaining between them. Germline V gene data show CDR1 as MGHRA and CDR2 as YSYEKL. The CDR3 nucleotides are TGCGCCAGCAGCCCCGCGGGCCCTTCCGAGCAGTACTTC. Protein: CASSPAGPSEQYF.

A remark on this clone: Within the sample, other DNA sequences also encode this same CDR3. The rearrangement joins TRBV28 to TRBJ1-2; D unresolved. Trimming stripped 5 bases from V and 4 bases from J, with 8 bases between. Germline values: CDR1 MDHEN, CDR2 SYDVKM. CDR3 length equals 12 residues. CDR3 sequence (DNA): TGTGCCAGCAGTCCGCGGGTCTATGGCTACACCTTC. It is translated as CASSPRVYGYTF.

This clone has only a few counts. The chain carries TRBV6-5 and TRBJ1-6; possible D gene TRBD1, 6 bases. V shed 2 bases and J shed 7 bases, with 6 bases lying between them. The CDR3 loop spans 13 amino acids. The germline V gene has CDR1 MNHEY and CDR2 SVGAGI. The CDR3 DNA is TGTGCCAGCAGTTACCAGGGGAATTCACCCCTCCACTTT. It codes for CASSYQGNSPLHF.

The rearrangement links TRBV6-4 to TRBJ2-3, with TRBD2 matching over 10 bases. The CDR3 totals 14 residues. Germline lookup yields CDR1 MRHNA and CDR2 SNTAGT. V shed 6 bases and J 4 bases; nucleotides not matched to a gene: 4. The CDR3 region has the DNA TGTGCCAGCAGCCCTAGCGGGAGCCCAGATACGCAGTATTTT. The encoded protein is CASSPSGSPDTQYF.

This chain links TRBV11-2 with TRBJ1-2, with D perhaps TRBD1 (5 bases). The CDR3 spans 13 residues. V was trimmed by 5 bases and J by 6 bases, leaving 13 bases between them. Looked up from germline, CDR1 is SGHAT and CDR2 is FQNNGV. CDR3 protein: CASSPRGTDGYTF. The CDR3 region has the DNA TGTGCCAGCAGCCCACGCGGGACGGATGGCTACACCTTC.

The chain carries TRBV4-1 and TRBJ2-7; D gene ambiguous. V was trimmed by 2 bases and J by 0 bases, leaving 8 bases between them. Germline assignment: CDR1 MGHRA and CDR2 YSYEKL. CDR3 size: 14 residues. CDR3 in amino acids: CASSQPRSSYEQYF. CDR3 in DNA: TGCGCCAGCAGCCAACCCAGATCCTCCTACGAGCAGTACTTC.

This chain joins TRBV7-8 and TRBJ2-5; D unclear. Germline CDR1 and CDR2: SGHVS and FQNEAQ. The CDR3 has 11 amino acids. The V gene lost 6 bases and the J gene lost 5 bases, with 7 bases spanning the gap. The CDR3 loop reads CASRVEETQYF. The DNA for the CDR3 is TGTGCCAGCAGGGTAGAGGAGACCCAGTACTTC.

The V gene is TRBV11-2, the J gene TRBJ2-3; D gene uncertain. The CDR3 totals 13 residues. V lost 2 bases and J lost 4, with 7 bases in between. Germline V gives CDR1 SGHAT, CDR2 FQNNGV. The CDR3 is CASSLNSPDTQYF. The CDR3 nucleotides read TGTGCCAGCAGCTTAAACTCTCCAGATACGCAGTATTTT.

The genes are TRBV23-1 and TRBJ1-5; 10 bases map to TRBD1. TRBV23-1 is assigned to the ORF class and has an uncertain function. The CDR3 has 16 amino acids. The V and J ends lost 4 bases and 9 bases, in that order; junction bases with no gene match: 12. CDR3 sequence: CASSLTGTGDFGPQHF. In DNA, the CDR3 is TGCGCCAGCAGTCTCACCGGGACAGGGGACTTTGGGCCCCAGCATTTT.

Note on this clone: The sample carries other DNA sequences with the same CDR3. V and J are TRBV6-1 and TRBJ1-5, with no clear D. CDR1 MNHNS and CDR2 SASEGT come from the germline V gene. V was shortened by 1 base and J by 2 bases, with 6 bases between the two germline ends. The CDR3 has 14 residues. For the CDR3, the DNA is TGTGCCAGCAGTGAAGGAGCTGGCAATCAGCCCCAGCATTTT. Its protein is CASSEGAGNQPQHF.

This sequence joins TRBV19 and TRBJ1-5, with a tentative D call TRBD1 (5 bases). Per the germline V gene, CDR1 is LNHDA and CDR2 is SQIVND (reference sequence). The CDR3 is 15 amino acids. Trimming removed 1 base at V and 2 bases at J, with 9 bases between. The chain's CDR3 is CASSIGQWGNQPQHF. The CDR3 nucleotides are TGTGCCAGTAGTATAGGACAGTGGGGCAATCAGCCCCAGCATTTT.

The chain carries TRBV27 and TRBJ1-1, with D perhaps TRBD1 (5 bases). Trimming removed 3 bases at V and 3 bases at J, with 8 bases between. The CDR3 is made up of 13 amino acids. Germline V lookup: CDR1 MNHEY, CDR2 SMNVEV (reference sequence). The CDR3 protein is CASSFRGYTEAFF. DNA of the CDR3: TGTGCCAGCAGTTTTAGGGGTTACACTGAAGCTTTCTTT.

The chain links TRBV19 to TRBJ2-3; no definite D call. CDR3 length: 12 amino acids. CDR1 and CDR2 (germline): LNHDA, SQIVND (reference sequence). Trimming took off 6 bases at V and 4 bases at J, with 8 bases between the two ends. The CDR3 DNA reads TGTGCCAGTAGCTTAAGCTCAGATACGCAGTATTTT. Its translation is CASSLSSDTQYF.

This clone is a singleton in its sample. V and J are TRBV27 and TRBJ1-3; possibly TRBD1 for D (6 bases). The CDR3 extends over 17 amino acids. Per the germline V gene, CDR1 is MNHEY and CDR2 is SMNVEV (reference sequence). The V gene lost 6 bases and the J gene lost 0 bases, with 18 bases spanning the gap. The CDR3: CASSRRVGQNSGNTIYF. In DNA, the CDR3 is TGTGCCAGCAGCCGTCGAGTCGGACAGAACTCTGGAAACACCATATATTTT.

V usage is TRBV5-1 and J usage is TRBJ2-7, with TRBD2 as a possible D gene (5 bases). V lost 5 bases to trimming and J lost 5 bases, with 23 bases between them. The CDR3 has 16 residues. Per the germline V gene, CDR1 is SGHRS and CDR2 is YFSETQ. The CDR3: CASRLQSGPTSNEQYF. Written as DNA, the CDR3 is TGCGCCAGCAGACTCCAATCCGGACCAACTAGTAACGAGCAGTACTTC.

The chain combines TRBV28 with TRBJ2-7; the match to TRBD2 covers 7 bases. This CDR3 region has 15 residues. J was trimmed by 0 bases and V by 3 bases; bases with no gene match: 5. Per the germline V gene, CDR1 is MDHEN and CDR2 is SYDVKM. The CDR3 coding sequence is TGTGCCAGCAGTTTTTGGTCTAGCGGCTCCTACGAGCAGTACTTC. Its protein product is CASSFWSSGSYEQYF.

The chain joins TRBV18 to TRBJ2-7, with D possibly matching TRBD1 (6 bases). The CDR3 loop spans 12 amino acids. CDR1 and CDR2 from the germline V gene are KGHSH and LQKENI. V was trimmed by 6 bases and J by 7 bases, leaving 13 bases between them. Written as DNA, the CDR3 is TGTGCCAGCTCCGGAAGACAGGAAGAGCAGTACTTC. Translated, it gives CASSGRQEEQYF.